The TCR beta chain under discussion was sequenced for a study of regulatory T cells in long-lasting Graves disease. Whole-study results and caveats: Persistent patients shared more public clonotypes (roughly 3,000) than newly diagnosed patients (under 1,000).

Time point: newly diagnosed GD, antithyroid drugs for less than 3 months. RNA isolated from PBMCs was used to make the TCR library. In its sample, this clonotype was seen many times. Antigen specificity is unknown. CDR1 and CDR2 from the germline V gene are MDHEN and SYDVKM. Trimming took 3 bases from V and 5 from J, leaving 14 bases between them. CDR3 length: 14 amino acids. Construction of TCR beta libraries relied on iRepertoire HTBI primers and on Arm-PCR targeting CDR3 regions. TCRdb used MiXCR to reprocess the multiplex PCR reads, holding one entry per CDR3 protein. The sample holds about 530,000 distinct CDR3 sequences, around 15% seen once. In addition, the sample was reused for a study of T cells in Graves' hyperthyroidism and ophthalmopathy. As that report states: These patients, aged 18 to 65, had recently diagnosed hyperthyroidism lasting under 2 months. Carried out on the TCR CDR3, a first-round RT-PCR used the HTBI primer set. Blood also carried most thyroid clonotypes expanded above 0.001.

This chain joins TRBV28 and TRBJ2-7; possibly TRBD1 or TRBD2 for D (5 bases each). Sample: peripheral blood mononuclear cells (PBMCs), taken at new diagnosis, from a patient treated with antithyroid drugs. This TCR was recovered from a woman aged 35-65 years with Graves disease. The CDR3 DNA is TGTGCCAGCAGTTTTATCCGGGGCTGGAACGAGCAGTACTTC. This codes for CASSFIRGWNEQYF.